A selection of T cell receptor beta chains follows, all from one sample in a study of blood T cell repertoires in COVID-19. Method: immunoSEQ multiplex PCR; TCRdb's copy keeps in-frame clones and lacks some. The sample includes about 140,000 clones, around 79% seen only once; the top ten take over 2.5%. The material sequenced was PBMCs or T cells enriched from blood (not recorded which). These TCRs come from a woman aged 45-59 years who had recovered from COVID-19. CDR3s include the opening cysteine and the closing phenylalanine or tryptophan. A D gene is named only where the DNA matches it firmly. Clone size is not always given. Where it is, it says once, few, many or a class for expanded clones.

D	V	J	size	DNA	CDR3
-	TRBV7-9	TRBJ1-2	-	TGTGCCAGCAGCTTAGCCCGGAGCTATGGCTACACCTTC	CASSLARSYGYTF
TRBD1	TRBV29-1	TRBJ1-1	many	TGCAGCGGCGGACAGGGGAGAATGGACACTGAAGCTTTCTTT	CSGGQGRMDTEAFF
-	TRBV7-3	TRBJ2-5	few	TGTGCCAGCGCCCCCCAGGGACTCTGGGAGACCCAGTACTTC	CASAPQGLWETQYF
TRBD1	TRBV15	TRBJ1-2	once	TGTGCCACCAGCAGAGGAGGTACAGGGGGCAGGTATGGCTACACCTTC	CATSRGGTGGRYGYTF
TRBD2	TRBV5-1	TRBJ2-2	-	TGCGCCAGCAGCATTAGCGGGGGGCAAGATTTCGGGGAGCTGTTTTTT	CASSISGGQDFGELFF
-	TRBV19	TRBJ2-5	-	TGTGCCAGTAGTATGGCGCGAGGGGAGACCCAGTACTTC	CASSMARGETQYF
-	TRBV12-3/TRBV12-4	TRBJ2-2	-	TGTGCCAGCACCGGCAGGGCCACCGGGGAGCTGTTTTTT	CASTGRATGELFF
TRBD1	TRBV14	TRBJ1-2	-	TGTGCCAGCAGCCAAGACGGCCGAGGGGGCGGAATACGAGGCTACACCTTC	CASSQDGRGGGIRGYTF
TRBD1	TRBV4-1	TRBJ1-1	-	TGCGCCAGCAGCCAGGGACAGTTTTTGACTGAAGCTTTCTTT	CASSQGQFLTEAFF
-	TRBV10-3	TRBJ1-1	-	TGTGCCATCAGTCGCGGACGGGAGAACACTGAAGCTTTCTTT	CAISRGRENTEAFF
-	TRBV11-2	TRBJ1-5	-	TGTGCCAGCAGCTTAGACCAGACCGCGGGACAGCCCCAGCATTTT	CASSLDQTAGQPQHF
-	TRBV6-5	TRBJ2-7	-	TGTGCCAGCAGTTACTACACAGGATCCTACGAGCAGTACTTC	CASSYYTGSYEQYF
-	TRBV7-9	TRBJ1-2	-	TGTGCCAGCAGCTTCCCCACAGGGAACACTAACTATGGCTACACCTTC	CASSFPTGNTNYGYTF
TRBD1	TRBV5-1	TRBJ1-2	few	TGCGCCAGCAGCTTGGACGTGACAGGGCCCTATGGCTACACCTTC	CASSLDVTGPYGYTF
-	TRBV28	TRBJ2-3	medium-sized	TGTGCCAGCAGTTTAGGACAGGGGCTAGCGGGAGCAGATACGCAGTATTTT	CASSLGQGLAGADTQYF
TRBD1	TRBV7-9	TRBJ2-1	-	TGTGCCAGCAGCGCCGGACAGGGGGCTGGGCAGAATGAGCAGTTCTTC	CASSAGQGAGQNEQFF
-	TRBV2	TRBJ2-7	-	TGTGCCAGCAGTGTCGGGGCCTACGAGCAGTACTTC	CASSVGAYEQYF
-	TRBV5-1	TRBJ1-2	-	TGCGCCAGCAGCCCCGGGGGAGACTATGGCTACACCTTC	CASSPGGDYGYTF
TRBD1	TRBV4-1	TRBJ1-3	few	TGCGCCAGCAGCCAAGCGGGGTCCAGGGGGGTGAGCTCTGGAAACACCATATATTTT	CASSQAGSRGVSSGNTIYF
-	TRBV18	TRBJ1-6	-	TGTGCCAGCTCACCGGGGGGATACTCCTATAATTCACCCCTCCACTTT	CASSPGGYSYNSPLHF
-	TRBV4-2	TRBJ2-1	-	TGTGCCAGCAGCCTCGGACTGAATAATGAGCAGTTCTTC	CASSLGLNNEQFF
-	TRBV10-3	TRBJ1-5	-	TGTGCCATCAGCCCTTATAGCAATCAGCCCCAGCATTTT	CAISPYSNQPQHF
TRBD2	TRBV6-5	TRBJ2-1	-	TGTGCCAGCAGTTACTCTCTAGCGGGGGGGAACAATGAGCAGTTCTTC	CASSYSLAGGNNEQFF
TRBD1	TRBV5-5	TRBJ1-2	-	TGTGCCAGCAGCCCGACAGGGGACTATGGCTACACCTTC	CASSPTGDYGYTF
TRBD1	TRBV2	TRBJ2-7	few	TGTGCCAGCAGTGCGGGGTGGACAGGGTCCGACGAGCAGTACTTC	CASSAGWTGSDEQYF
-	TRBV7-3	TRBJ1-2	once	TGTGCCAGCAGCTTAAGCCCCCCGACAGTCTATGGCTACACCTTC	CASSLSPPTVYGYTF
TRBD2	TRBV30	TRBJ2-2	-	TGTGCCTGGAGGACGGGGGGGCCAAACACCGGGGAGCTGTTTTTT	CAWRTGGPNTGELFF
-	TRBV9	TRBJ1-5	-	TGTGCCAGCAGCGCCGGACAGACCCGCAATCAGCCCCAGCATTTT	CASSAGQTRNQPQHF
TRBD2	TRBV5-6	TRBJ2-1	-	TGTGCCAGCAGCTTACTAGCGCAGTTAGGCTCCTACAATGAGCAGTTCTTC	CASSLLAQLGSYNEQFF
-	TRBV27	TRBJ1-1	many	TGTGCCAGCAGTGCCCCGGGACATTACACTGAAGCTTTCTTT	CASSAPGHYTEAFF
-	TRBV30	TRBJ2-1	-	TGTGCCTGGAGTGCCATTCGGAGTGATCTGTTCTTC	CAWSAIRSDLFF
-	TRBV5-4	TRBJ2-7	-	TGTGCCAGCAGTCGCCCTAAAGAGGGGGATTTCTACGAGCAGTACTTC	CASSRPKEGDFYEQYF
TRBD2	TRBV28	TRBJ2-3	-	TGTGCCAGCAGTGGCAGTAGCGGGAGGTCCCGATTAGATACGCAGTATTTT	CASSGSSGRSRLDTQYF
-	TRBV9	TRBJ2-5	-	TGTGCCAGCAGCGACACGAAGACCCAGTACTTC	CASSDTKTQYF
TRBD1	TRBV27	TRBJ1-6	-	TGTGCCAGCAGCGACAGGGGAGGGTCACCCCTCCACTTT	CASSDRGGSPLHF
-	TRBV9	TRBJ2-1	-	TGTGCCAGCGGGGGGAATGAGCAGTTCTTC	CASGGNEQFF
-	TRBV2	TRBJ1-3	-	TGTGCCAGCAGCCCCGCGGGGGGCGGCTCTGGAAACACCATATATTTT	CASSPAGGGSGNTIYF
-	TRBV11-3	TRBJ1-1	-	TGTGCCAGCAGCTTAGATCTCTGGACAAAAAGGAGCACTGAAGCTTTCTTT	CASSLDLWTKRSTEAFF
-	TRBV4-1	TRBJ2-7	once	TGCGCCAGCAGCTCCCAAGCTAGCGCATCCTACGAGCAGTACTTC	CASSSQASASYEQYF
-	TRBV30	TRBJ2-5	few	TGTGCCTGGAGTGTGAGTGGGGGCGCTTGGGAGACCCAGTACTTC	CAWSVSGGAWETQYF
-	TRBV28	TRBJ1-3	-	TGTGCCAGCAGCTTACAGGGTTACGGAAACACCATATATTTT	CASSLQGYGNTIYF
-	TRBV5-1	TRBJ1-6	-	TGCGCCAGCAGCAAAAGGCAGGGGAGCTCCTATAATTCACCCCTCCACTTT	CASSKRQGSSYNSPLHF
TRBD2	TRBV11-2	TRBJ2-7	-	TGTGCCAGCAGCAGATCTTCTAGCGGGGGGGCCTCCTACGAGCAGTACTTC	CASSRSSSGGASYEQYF
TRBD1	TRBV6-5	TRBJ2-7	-	TGTGCCAGCAGTTACTCGGCGACAGGGACCTACGAGCAGTACTTC	CASSYSATGTYEQYF
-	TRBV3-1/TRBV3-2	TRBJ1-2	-	TGTGCCAGCAGCCAAGCCGGTAACTATGGCTACACCTTC	CASSQAGNYGYTF
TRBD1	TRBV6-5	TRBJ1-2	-	TGTGCCAGCACTCACGACAGGGGGAGGGGTGGCTACACCTTC	CASTHDRGRGGYTF
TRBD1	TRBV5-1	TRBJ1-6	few	TGCGCCAGCAGCTTGGATCCACAGGGGTCGGGAAATTCACCCCTCCACTTT	CASSLDPQGSGNSPLHF
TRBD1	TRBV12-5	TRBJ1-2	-	TGTGCTAGTGGTGGGCGGACAGGTAACTATGGCTACACCTTC	CASGGRTGNYGYTF
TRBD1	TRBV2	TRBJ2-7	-	TGTGCCAGCAGAGCCGGGACAGCGACCTACGAGCAGTACTTC	CASRAGTATYEQYF
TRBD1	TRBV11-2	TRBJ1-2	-	TGTGCCAGCAGCCCCGACAGGGGGTATGGCTACACCTTC	CASSPDRGYGYTF
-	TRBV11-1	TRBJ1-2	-	TGTGCCAGCCGTGGGGGCGCTGGCTACACCTTC	CASRGGAGYTF
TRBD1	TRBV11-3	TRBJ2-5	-	TGTGCCAGCAGCTTAAGACAGGGGGCTTACCAAGAGACCCAGTACTTC	CASSLRQGAYQETQYF
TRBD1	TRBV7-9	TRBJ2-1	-	TGTGCCAGCAGCTTAAGTCAGGGGGCTGGGGAGCAGTTCTTC	CASSLSQGAGEQFF
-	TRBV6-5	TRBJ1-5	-	TGTGCCAGCCGAGGTGGGGAGATCAATCAGCCCCAGCATTTT	CASRGGEINQPQHF
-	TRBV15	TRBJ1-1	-	TGTGCCACCAGCAGACAGAACACTGAAGCTTTCTTT	CATSRQNTEAFF
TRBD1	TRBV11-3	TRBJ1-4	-	TGTGCCAGCAGCCCTCGGGCGACAGGGAAGGAAAAACTGTTTTTT	CASSPRATGKEKLFF
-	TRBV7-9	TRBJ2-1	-	TGTGCCAGCAGCCAAGTGGGAGGAGGGGAACGCAATGAGCAGTTCTTC	CASSQVGGGERNEQFF
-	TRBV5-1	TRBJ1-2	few	TGCGCCAGCACCACCCTGGGGGGTGCGGGGGGCAGGGGCCTAGGCTATGGCTACACCTTC	CASTTLGGAGGRGLGYGYTF
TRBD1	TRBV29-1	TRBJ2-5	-	TGCAGCGTGGGACAGGGGAGGGAGACCCAGTACTTC	CSVGQGRETQYF
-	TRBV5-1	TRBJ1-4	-	TGCGCCAGCAGCTTGGTCGGGGGGACTGAAAAACTGTTTTTT	CASSLVGGTEKLFF